This entry features one T cell receptor (beta chain) sequence. Its antigen remains unknown. The data were taken from a study of shared clonotypes between healthy human individuals. For the study at large: Participating donors consisted of two women and three men aged 18 to 49. Each donor contributed plates that comprised three CD4 naive, three CD4 memory, two CD8 naive and one CD8 memory.

Study-level results: Naive subsets generally exceeded memory subsets in estimated richness.

Only in-frame clones appear in the TCRdb table, and some are missing; sequencing was by immunoSEQ multiplex PCR. This table holds around 700,000 clones, about two thirds found once. The sequencing sample was made of memory CD4+ T cells sorted from blood. Subset noted: CD45RA-negative fraction. This sequence was found in a woman aged 30 to 39 in good health.

The CDR3 sequence: CASSVVPPGQVFEEKLFF. CDR3 bases: TGTGCCAGCAGCGTAGTTCCTCCCGGACAGGTCTTTGAGGAAAAACTGTTTTTT. J is TRBJ1-4 and V is TRBV9; 7 nucleotides agree with TRBD1. The CDR3 extends over 18 amino acids. Germline V gene data show CDR1 as SGDLS and CDR2 as YYNGEE. The V gene end was trimmed by 0 bases and the J gene end by 8 bases; junction bases not matched to a gene: 16.